Below, 14 T cell receptor beta chains from the same sample are listed, as sequenced in a study of T-cell reconstitution after alpha-beta-depleted transplantation in children (dated by TCRdb to about 2016). This specimen's treatment or condition label, per the study, means: allogeneic hematopoietic cell transplantation with graft depleted of TCRalphabeta T cells and CD19 B cells. The library was built by means of PCR. Sequencing took place on an Illumina HiSeq 2500. TCR library preparation used molecular barcoding, with unique molecular identifiers applied to normalize quantification of the TCRbeta repertoire. In-frame beta chains were kept once TCRdb had trimmed the public reads at Q25 with fastp and called clones with MiXCR. When rows share a CDR3 protein, they turn into one entry using the most common DNA and genes. This sample gives about a million distinct CDR3 sequences in total; less than 30% of them show up just once. The leading ten clones occupy roughly 30% of the sample.

This specimen consisted of PBMCs, mostly from graft donor cells, obtained 360 days after TCRalphabeta/CD19-depleted stem cell transplant. The receptors come from a boy younger than two who had a stem cell transplant for SCID, so the T cells may come from the graft donor.

This clonotype was observed a handful of times. V gene TRBV11-1 combines with J gene TRBJ2-2, with TRBD2 as a possible D gene (7 bases). This CDR3 is built from 19 residues. The germline V gene has CDR1 SGHAT and CDR2 FQDESV (reference sequence). Deletions cut 1 base from V and 0 bases from J, with 18 bases between. In DNA form, the CDR3 reads TGTGCCAGCAGCTTAGGGGGGCCGGGACTACCCGCGAACACCGGGGAGCTGTTTTTT. Translated, it gives CASSLGGPGLPANTGELFF.

The chain is built from TRBV20-1 and TRBJ1-1, with D possibly matching TRBD1 (6 bases). Germline CDR1 and CDR2: DFQATT and SNEGSKA (reference sequence). CDR3 size: 15 residues. Between the trimmed V and J ends, which lost 1 base and 4 bases, there was a span of 16 bases. The DNA of the CDR3 is TGCAGTGCTAGAGTTCTGGGGGGCCAGGGCACTGAAGCTTTCTTT. This sequence encodes CSARVLGGQGTEAFF.

The V call is TRBV20-1, the J call TRBJ2-1, with 10 positions matching TRBD2. The trim removed 0 bases at V and 6 bases at J, leaving 8 bases unmatched. This CDR3 is 16 amino acids long. CDR1 is DFQATT and CDR2 is SNEGSKA in the germline V gene (reference sequence). Written as DNA, the CDR3 is TGCAGTGCTAGAGAAGGGTCCCTAGCGGGGGTCAATGAGCAGTTCTTC. Protein: CSAREGSLAGVNEQFF.

The chain combines TRBV4-1 with TRBJ2-3; TRBD1 agrees at 9 bases. The CDR3 extends over 16 amino acids. The V segment lost 3 bases and the J segment 7 bases; nucleotides outside the gene matches: 11. CDR1 is MGHRA and CDR2 is YSYEKL in the germline V gene. Here the CDR3 DNA reads TGCGCCAGCAGCCACCCCGGGGACAGGGCTAGGAATACGCAGTATTTT. It yields the protein CASSHPGDRARNTQYF.

This clonotype appeared a few times. V is TRBV3-1 and J is TRBJ2-7; D may correspond to TRBD1 or TRBD2 (5 bases each). V was shortened by 0 bases and J by 2 bases, with 8 bases between the two germline ends. CDR3 length equals 14 residues. The germline V gene has CDR1 LGHDT and CDR2 YNNKEL (reference sequence). CDR3 DNA: TGTGCCAGCAGCCAAGATACGGGGCCCTACGAGCAGTACTTC. Amino acid sequence: CASSQDTGPYEQYF.

The genes are TRBV20-1 and TRBJ1-1, with D unclear. V was shortened by 2 bases and J by 1 base, with 17 bases between the two germline ends. Germline CDR1 and CDR2: DFQATT and SNEGSKA (reference sequence). This CDR3 has 16 residues. The CDR3 bases are TGCAGTGCTAGAATAACGGGATACCCTGGGAACACTGAAGCTTTCTTT. It specifies CSARITGYPGNTEAFF.

The chain has TRBV25-1 and TRBJ2-7; D could derive from TRBD1 or TRBD2 (7 bases each). CDR3 length equals 14 residues. In germline, CDR1 is MGHDK, CDR2 SYGVNS. Trimming took off 3 bases at V and 2 bases at J, with 11 bases between the two ends. The CDR3 region has the DNA TGTGCCAGCAGTGACAGGGGGGGAACCTACGAGCAGTACTTC. Translating gives CASSDRGGTYEQYF.

There are a few counts of this clonotype. The chain recombines TRBV20-1 with TRBJ2-2; D may be TRBD2 (6 bases). CDR3 length: 13 residues. Trimming shortened V by 5 bases and J by 6 bases, and 13 bases separated the two germline ends. Germline loops: CDR1 DFQATT, CDR2 SNEGSKA (reference sequence). The CDR3 nucleotides read TGCAGTGCTGGGGGTCCGGGGGCCGGGGAGCTGTTTTTT. Its protein is CSAGGPGAGELFF.

This clonotype was counted a single time. The chain joins TRBV20-1 to TRBJ2-5; 8 bases map to TRBD1. The length of the CDR3 is 15 residues. CDR1 is DFQATT, CDR2 SNEGSKA, per germline (reference sequence). J gave up 5 bases and V 2 bases, and 10 bases lay outside the gene matches. CDR3 sequence (DNA): TGCAGTGCTAGATGGACAGGGCTACCCTTGGAGACCCAGTACTTC. Amino acid sequence: CSARWTGLPLETQYF.

This clonotype was counted ten times or more. This chain uses TRBV10-3 with TRBJ2-3; D uncertain. This CDR3 region has 11 residues. V dropped 3 bases and J dropped 6 bases, with 4 bases sitting between them. The germline CDR1 and CDR2 sequences are ENHRY and SYGVKD. CDR3 sequence (DNA): TGTGCCATCAGTGAAGCTGATACGCAGTATTTT. Amino acids: CAISEADTQYF.

This clonotype was recorded a few times. The genes are TRBV5-1 and TRBJ1-1; D perhaps matches TRBD1 (5 bases). Germline V gene sequence: CDR1 SGHRS, CDR2 YFSETQ. V dropped 5 bases and J dropped 1 base, with 12 bases sitting between them. The CDR3 has 14 amino acids. Written as DNA, the CDR3 is TGCGCCAGCAGAGTTGTACAGGCGAACACTGAAGCTTTCTTT. Amino acid sequence: CASRVVQANTEAFF.

The sample holds a few counts of this clonotype. V gene TRBV7-2 combines with J gene TRBJ2-1; TRBD2 aligns across 13 bases. CDR3 length equals 20 residues. The V gene's germline CDR1 is SGHTA and CDR2 FQGNSA. Unmatched junction bases numbered 11, after V lost 1 base and J lost 2 bases. The CDR3 nucleotides are TGTGCCAGCAGCTTAGGGCGACTAGCGGGGGGCGGGATGGCCTACAATGAGCAGTTCTTC. Protein: CASSLGRLAGGGMAYNEQFF.

The V and J genes are TRBV5-1 and TRBJ1-6; possible D gene TRBD1, 6 bases. The V gene's germline CDR1 is SGHRS and CDR2 YFSETQ. The CDR3 length is 14 residues. V was trimmed by 2 bases and J by 6 bases, leaving 9 bases between them. The CDR3 region is CASSFQGPNSPLHF. For the CDR3, the DNA is TGCGCCAGCAGCTTTCAGGGGCCTAATTCACCCCTCCACTTT. Using reference TRBV5-1 and TRBJ1-6 for the parts outside the CDR3, the full variable domain is KAGVTQTPRYLIKTRGQQVTLSCSPISGHRSVSWYQQTPGQGLQFLFEYFSETQRNKGNFPGRFSGRQFSNSRSEMNVSTLELGDSALYLCASSFQGPNSPLHFGNGTRLTVT.

This clonotype was found a few times. The V call is TRBV5-1, the J call TRBJ1-1; D perhaps matches TRBD1 (5 bases). Germline V gene sequence: CDR1 SGHRS, CDR2 YFSETQ. Trimming pared 0 bases from V and 10 bases from J, leaving 19 bases between. This CDR3 region has 15 residues. CDR3 coding DNA: TGCGCCAGCAGCTTGGCACAGGCTGGAACGTATGTAGCTTTCTTT. As protein: CASSLAQAGTYVAFF.